Below are 5 T cell receptor beta chains sequenced from a single sample in a study of shared clonotypes between healthy human individuals. Profiling relied on immunoSEQ multiplex PCR, and the TCRdb table lists in-frame clones only, not all of them. The table includes about a million clones, about 75% detected once. Sequencing was performed on memory CD4+ T cells sorted from blood. As to subset: CD45RA-negative fraction. The receptor source for this set is a man between 18 and 29 years old in good health.

The V call is TRBV6-6, the J call TRBJ2-3; 8 nucleotides agree with TRBD1. This CDR3 has 15 amino acids. V lost 7 bases to trimming and J lost 2 bases; unmatched junction nucleotides: 8. From germline, CDR1 is MNHNY and CDR2 SVGAGI (reference sequence). The CDR3 loop reads CASTLTGDLTDTQYF. DNA for the CDR3: TGTGCCAGCACTCTGACAGGGGACCTCACAGATACGCAGTATTTT.

The rearrangement links TRBV6-6 to TRBJ1-2; maybe TRBD1 (6 bases). Deletions cut 2 bases from V and 7 bases from J, with 14 bases between. The CDR3 is 14 residues long. Germline-derived CDR1 and CDR2 are MNHNY and SVGAGI (reference sequence). CDR3 sequence reads: CASSYVAMDSGYTF. The CDR3 nucleotides are TGTGCCAGCAGTTACGTTGCTATGGACAGTGGCTACACCTTC.

The chain is built from TRBV5-4 and TRBJ1-2, with D possibly TRBD1 on 5 matching bases. V was trimmed by 4 bases and J by 12 bases, leaving 19 bases between them. This CDR3 is 13 amino acids long. Germline CDR1 and CDR2: SGHNT and YYREEE (reference sequence). CDR3: CASSHRDRPADTF. CDR3 DNA: TGTGCCAGCAGCCATCGGGACCGACCAGCTGACACCTTC.

This clone was seen more than once but under ten times. The rearrangement links TRBV18 to TRBJ1-2, with 7 nucleotides matching TRBD1. The CDR3 has 13 residues. V was clipped by 4 bases and J by 8 bases; unmatched bases: 7. Germline-derived CDR1 and CDR2 are KGHSH and LQKENI. CDR3 amino acids: CASSHPTGDGYTF. The CDR3 coding sequence is TGTGCCAGCTCACACCCCACAGGGGACGGCTACACCTTC.

This chain links TRBV5-1 with TRBJ2-7; possibly TRBD1 or TRBD2 for D (5 bases each). V was pared by 6 bases and J by 0 bases, with 13 bases between. The germline gives CDR1 SGHRS, CDR2 YFSETQ. CDR3 length: 14 residues. The CDR3 here is CASTAGTVSYEQYF. DNA for the CDR3: TGCGCCAGCACGGCAGGGACGGTCTCCTACGAGCAGTACTTC.